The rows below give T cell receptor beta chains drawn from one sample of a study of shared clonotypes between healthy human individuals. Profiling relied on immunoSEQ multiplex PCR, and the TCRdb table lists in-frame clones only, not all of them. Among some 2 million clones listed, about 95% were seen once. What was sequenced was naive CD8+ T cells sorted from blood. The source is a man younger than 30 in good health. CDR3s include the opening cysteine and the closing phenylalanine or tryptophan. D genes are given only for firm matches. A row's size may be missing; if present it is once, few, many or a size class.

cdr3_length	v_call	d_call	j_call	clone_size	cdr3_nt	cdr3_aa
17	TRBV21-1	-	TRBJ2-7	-	TGTGCCAGCAGCAAACGTAGCGGAAGGGCCCCCCGGTACGAGCAGTACTTC	CASSKRSGRAPRYEQYF
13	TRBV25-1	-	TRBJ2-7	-	TGTGCCAGCAGTGAGGGTAGGCCCACACTGCTATACTTC	CASSEGRPTLLYF
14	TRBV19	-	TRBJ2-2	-	TGTGCCAGTAGTTGGGGCCTGAACACCGGGGAGCTGTTTTTT	CASSWGLNTGELFF
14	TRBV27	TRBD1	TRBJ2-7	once	TGTGCCAGCAGCTTCGGGACAGGCTCCTACGAGCAGTACTTC	CASSFGTGSYEQYF
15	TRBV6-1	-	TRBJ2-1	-	TGTGCCAGCAGTGAAGGGACAGAAGGTTACAATGAGCAGTTCTTC	CASSEGTEGYNEQFF
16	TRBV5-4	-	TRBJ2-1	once	TGTGCCAGCAGCTTAGAGGGGCTTAGCTCCTACAATGAGCAGTTCTTC	CASSLEGLSSYNEQFF
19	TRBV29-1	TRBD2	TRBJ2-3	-	TGCAGCGCATCACCGGGACTAGCGGGAGGCCCCTCTAGCACAGATACGCAGTATTTT	CSASPGLAGGPSSTDTQYF
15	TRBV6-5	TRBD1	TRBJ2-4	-	TGTGCCAGCAGTCCCGGGACAGGGGCTCGATACATTCAGTACTTC	CASSPGTGARYIQYF
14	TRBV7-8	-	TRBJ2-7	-	TGTGCCAGCCTCGGATCAGGCGATCTTTACGAGCAGTACTTC	CASLGSGDLYEQYF
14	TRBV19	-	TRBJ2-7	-	TGTGCCAGTAGTATCTATCCGGGGGCCTACGAGCAGTACTTC	CASSIYPGAYEQYF